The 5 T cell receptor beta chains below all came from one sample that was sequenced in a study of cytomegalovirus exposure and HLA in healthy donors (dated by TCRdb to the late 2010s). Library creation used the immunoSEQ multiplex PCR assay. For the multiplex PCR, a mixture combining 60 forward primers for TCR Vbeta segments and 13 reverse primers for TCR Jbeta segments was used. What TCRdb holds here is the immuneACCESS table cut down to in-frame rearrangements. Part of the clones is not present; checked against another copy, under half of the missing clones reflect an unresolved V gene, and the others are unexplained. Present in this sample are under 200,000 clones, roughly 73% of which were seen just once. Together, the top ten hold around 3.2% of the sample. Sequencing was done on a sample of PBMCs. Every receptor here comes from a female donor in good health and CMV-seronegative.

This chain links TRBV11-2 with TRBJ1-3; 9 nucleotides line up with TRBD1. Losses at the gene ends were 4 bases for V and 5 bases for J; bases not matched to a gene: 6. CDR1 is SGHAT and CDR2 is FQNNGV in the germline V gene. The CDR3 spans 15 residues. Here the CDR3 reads CASSSSGTGRNTIYF. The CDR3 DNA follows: TGTGCCAGCAGCTCATCTGGGACAGGGAGAAACACCATATATTTT. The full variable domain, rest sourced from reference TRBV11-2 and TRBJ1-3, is EAGVAQSPRYKIIEKRQSVAFWCNPISGHATLYWYQQILGQGPKLLIQFQNNGVVDDSQLPKDRFSAERLKGVDSTLKIQPAKLEDSAVYLCASSSSGTGRNTIYFGEGSWLTVV.

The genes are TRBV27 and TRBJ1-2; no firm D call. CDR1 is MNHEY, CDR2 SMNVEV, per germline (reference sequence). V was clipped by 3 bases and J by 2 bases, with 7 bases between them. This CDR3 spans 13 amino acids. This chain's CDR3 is CASSFGHNYGYTF. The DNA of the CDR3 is TGTGCCAGCAGTTTTGGGCACAACTATGGCTACACCTTC.

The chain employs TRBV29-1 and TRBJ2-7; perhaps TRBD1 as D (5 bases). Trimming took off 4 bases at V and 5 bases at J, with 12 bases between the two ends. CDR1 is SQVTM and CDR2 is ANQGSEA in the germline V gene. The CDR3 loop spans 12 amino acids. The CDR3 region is CSVGHGANEQYF. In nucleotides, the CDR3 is TGCAGCGTTGGGCATGGGGCCAACGAGCAGTACTTC.

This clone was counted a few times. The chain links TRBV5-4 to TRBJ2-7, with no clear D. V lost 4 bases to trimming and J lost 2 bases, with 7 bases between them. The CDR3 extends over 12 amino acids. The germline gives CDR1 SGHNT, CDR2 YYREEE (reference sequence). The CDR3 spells CASSLPPYEQYF. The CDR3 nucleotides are TGTGCCAGCAGCCTCCCTCCCTACGAGCAGTACTTC.

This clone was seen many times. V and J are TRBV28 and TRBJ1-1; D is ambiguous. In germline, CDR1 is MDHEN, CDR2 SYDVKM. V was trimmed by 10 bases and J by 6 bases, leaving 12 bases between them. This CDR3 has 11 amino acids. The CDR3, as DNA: TGTGCCACCTCGGACTTGCCTGAAGCTTTCTTT. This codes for CATSDLPEAFF.